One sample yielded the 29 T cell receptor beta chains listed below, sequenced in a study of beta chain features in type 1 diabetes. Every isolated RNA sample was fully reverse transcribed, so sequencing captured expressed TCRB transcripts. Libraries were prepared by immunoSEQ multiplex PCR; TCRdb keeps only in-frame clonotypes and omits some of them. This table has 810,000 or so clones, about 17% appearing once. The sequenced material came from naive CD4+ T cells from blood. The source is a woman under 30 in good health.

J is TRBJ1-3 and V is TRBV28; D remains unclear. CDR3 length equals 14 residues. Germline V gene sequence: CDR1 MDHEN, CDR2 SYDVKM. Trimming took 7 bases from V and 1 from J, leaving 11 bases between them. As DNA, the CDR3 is TGTGCCAGCATCAAAGTAGGATCTGGAAACACCATATATTTT. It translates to CASIKVGSGNTIYF.

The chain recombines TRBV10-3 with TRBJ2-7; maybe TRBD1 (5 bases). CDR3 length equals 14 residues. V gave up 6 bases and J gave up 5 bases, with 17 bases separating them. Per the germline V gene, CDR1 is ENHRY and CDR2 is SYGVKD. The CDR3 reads CAIRGHSEGHEQYF. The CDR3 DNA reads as TGTGCCATCAGAGGACATTCCGAAGGGCACGAGCAGTACTTC.

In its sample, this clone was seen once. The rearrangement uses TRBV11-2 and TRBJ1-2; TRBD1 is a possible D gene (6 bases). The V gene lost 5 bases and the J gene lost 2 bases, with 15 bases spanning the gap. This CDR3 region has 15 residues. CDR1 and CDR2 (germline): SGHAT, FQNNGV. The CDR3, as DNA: TGTGCCAGCAGCCCCATCGACAGGACCAACTATGGCTACACCTTC. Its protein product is CASSPIDRTNYGYTF. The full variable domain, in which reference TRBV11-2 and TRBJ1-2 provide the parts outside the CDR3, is EAGVAQSPRYKIIEKRQSVAFWCNPISGHATLYWYQQILGQGPKLLIQFQNNGVVDDSQLPKDRFSAERLKGVDSTLKIQPAKLEDSAVYLCASSPIDRTNYGYTFGSGTRLTVV.

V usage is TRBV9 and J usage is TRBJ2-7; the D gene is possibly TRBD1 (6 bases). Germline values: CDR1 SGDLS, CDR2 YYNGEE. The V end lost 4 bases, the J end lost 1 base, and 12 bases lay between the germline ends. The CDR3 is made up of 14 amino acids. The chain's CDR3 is CASSPQGQSYEQYF. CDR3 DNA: TGTGCCAGCAGCCCGCAAGGACAGTCCTACGAGCAGTACTTC.

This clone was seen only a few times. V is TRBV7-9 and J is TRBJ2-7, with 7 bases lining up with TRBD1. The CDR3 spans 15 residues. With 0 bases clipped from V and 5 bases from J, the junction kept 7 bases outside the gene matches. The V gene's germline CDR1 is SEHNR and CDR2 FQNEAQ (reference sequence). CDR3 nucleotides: TGTGCCAGCAGCTTAGCGGGGACAGTAGTCGACGAGCAGTACTTC. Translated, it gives CASSLAGTVVDEQYF.

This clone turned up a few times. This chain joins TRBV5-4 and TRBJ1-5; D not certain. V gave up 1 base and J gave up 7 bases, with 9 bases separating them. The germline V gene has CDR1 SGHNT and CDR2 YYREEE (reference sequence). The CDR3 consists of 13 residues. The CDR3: CASSLFPGQPQHF. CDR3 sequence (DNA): TGTGCCAGCAGCTTGTTTCCAGGCCAGCCCCAGCATTTT.

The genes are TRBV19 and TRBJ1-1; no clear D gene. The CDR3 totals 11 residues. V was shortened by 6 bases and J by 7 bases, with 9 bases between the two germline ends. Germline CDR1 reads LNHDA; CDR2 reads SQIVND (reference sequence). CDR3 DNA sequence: TGTGCCAGTAGCGAGACATTTGAAGCTTTCTTT. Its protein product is CASSETFEAFF.

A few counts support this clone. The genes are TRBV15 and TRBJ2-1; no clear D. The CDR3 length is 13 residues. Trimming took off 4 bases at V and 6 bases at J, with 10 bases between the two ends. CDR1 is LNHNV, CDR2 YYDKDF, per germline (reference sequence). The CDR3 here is CATSKRIRNEQFF. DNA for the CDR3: TGTGCCACCAGCAAAAGGATCCGCAATGAGCAGTTCTTC.

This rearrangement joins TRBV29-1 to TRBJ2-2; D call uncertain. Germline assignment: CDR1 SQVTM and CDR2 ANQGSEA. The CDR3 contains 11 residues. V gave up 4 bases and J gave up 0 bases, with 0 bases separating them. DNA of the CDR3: TGCAGCGTTGCGAACACCGGGGAGCTGTTTTTT. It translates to CSVANTGELFF.

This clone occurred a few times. DNA of the CDR3: TGTGCCAGCAGACTAGCGGGGGGCACCGGGGAGCTGTTTTTT. This encodes CASRLAGGTGELFF. The genes are TRBV25-1 and TRBJ2-2; 12 bases are a match to TRBD2. This CDR3 has 14 residues. V dropped 6 bases and J dropped 4; count of bases not matched to a gene: 0. Germline V gives CDR1 MGHDK, CDR2 SYGVNS.

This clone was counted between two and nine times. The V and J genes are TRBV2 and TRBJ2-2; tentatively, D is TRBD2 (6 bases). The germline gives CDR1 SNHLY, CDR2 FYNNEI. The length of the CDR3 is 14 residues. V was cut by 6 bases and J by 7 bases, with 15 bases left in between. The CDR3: CASRDGPGSGELFF. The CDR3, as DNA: TGTGCCAGCAGGGATGGACCCGGGAGCGGGGAGCTGTTTTTT.

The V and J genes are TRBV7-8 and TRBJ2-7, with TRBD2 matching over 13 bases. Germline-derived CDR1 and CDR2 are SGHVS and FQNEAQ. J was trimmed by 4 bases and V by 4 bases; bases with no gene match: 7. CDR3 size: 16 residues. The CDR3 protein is CASSSRTSGSIYEQYF. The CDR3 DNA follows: TGTGCCAGCAGCTCACGGACTAGCGGGAGTATTTACGAGCAGTACTTC.

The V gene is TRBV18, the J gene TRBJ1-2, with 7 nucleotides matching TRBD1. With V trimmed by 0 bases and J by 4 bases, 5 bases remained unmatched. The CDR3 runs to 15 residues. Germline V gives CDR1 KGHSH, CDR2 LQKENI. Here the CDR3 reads CASSPPTTGTYGYTF. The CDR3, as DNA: TGTGCCAGCTCACCACCGACGACAGGGACCTATGGCTACACCTTC.

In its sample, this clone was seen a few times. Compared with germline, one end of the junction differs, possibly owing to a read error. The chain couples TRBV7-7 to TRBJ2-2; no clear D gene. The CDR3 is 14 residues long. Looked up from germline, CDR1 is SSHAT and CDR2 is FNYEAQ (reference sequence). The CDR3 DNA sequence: TGTGCTAGCAGCTCCAACCTGAACACCGGGGAGCTGTTTTTT. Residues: CASSSNLNTGELFF.

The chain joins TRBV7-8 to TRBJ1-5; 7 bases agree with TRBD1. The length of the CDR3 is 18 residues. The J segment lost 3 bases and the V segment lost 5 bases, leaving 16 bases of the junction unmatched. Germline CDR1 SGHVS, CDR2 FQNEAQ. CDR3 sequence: CASSLGPGTARLNQPQHF. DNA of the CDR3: TGTGCCAGCAGCCTAGGGCCCGGGACAGCCCGACTCAATCAGCCCCAGCATTTT.

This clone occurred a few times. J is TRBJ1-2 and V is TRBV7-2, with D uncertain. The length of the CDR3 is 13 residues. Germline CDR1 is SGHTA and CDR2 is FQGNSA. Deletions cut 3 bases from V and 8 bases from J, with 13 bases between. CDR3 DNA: TGTGCCAGCAGCTTCGGGTCACAGTTCGGCTACACCTTC. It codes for CASSFGSQFGYTF.

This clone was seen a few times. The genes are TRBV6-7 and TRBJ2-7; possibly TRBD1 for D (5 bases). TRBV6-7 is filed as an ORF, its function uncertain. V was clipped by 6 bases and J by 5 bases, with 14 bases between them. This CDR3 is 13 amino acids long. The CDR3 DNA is TGTGCCAGCAGGATAGTCAGGGCCCACGAGCAGTACTTC. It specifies CASRIVRAHEQYF.

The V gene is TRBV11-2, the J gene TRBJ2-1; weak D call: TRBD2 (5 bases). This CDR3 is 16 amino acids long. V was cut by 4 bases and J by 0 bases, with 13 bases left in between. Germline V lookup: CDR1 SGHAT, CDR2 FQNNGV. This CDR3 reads CASSSEASSSYNEQFF. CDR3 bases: TGTGCCAGCAGCTCGGAGGCCTCTAGCTCCTACAATGAGCAGTTCTTC.

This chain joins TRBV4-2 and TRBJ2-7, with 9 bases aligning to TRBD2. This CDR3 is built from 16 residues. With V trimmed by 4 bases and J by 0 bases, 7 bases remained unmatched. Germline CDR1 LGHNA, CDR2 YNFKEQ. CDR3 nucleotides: TGTGCCAGCAGCCGAGAAACTAGCGGGCCCTCCTACGAGCAGTACTTC. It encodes CASSRETSGPSYEQYF.

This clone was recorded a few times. The CDR3 nucleotides are TGTGCCACCGGAGGACTAGCGGGAGGAATTCGAGAGACCCAGTACTTC. Its protein is CATGGLAGGIRETQYF. The genes are TRBV6-6 and TRBJ2-5, with 14 bases identical to TRBD2. This CDR3 has 16 amino acids. Germline V gene sequence: CDR1 MNHNY, CDR2 SVGAGI (reference sequence). The V gene end was trimmed by 10 bases and the J gene end by 4 bases; junction bases not matched to a gene: 11.

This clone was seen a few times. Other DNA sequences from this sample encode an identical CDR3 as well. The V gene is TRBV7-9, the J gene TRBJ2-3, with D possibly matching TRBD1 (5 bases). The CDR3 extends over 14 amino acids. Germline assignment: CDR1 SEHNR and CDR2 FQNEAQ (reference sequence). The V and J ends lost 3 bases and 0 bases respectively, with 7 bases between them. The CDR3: CASSLGQSTDTQYF. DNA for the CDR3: TGTGCCAGCAGCTTGGGGCAGAGCACAGATACGCAGTATTTT.

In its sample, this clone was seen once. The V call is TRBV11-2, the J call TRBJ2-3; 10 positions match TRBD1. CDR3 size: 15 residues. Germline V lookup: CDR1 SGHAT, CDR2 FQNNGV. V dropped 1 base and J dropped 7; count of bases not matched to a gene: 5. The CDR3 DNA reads TGTGCCAGCAGCTTAGGGACAGGGGGGCGAAATACGCAGTATTTT. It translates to CASSLGTGGRNTQYF.

CDR3 bases: TGTGCCAGCAGCCGACAGGGCCAGGACGAGCAGTACTTC. Its protein product is CASSRQGQDEQYF. This rearrangement joins TRBV9 to TRBJ2-7; 7 bases match TRBD1. Unmatched junction bases numbered 6, after V lost 4 bases and J lost 5 bases. Germline loops: CDR1 SGDLS, CDR2 YYNGEE. The CDR3 covers 13 residues.

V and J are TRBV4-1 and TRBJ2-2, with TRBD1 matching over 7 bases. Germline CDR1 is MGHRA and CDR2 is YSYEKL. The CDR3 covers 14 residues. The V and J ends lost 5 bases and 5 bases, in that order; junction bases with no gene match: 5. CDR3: CASSYQTGTGELFF. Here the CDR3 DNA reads TGCGCCAGCAGCTATCAGACAGGGACCGGGGAGCTGTTTTTT.

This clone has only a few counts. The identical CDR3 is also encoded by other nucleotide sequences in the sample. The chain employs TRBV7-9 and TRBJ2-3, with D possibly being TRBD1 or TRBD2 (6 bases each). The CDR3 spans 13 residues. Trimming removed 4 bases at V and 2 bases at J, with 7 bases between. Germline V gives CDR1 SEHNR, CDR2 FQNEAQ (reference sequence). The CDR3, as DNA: TGTGCCAGCAGCTCGGGGGCCACAGATACGCAGTATTTT. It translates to CASSSGATDTQYF. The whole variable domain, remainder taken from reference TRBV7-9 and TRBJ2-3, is DTGVSQNPRHKITKRGQNVTFRCDPISEHNRLYWYRQTLGQGPEFLTYFQNEAQLEKSRLLSDRFSAERPKGSFSTLEIQRTEQGDSAMYLCASSSGATDTQYFGPGTRLTVL.

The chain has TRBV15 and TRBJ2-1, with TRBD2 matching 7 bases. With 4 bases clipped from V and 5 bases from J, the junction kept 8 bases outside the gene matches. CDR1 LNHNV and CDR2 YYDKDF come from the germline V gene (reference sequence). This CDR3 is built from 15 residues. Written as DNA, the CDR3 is TGTGCCACCAGCATTGGGAGGGAGCTCCACAATGAGCAGTTCTTC. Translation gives CATSIGRELHNEQFF. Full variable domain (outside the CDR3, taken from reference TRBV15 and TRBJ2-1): DAMVIQNPRYQVTQFGKPVTLSCSQTLNHNVMYWYQQKSSQAPKLLFHYYDKDFNNEADTPDNFQSRRPNTSFCFLDIRSPGLGDTAMYLCATSIGRELHNEQFFGPGTRLTVL.

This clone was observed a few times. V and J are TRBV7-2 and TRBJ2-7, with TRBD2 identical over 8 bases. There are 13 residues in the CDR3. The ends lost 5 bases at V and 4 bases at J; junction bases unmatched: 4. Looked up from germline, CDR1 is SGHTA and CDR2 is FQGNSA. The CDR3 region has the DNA TGTGCCAGCAGCAAGGGACTAGTATACGAGCAGTACTTC. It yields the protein CASSKGLVYEQYF.

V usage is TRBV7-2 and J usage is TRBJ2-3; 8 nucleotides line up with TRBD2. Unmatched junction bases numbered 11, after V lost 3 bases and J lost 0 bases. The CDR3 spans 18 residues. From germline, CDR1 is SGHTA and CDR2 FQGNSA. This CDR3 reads CASSLEPLLAESTDTQYF. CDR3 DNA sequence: TGTGCCAGCAGCTTGGAGCCTCTACTAGCGGAAAGCACAGATACGCAGTATTTT.

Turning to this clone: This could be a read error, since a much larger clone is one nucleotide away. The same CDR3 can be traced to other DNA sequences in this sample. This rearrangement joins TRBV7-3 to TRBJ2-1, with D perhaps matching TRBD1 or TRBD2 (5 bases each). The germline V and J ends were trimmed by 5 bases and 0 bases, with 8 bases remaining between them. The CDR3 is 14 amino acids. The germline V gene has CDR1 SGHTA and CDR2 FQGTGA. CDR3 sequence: CASSPGSSYNEQFF. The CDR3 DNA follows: TGTGCCAGCAGCCCAGGGAGCTCCTACAATGAGCAGTTCTTC.